These 29 T cell receptor beta chains originate from one sample sequenced in a study of beta chain features in type 1 diabetes. TCRB transcripts that were expressed got sequenced, as all of the isolated RNA had been reverse transcribed. Sequencing was performed with immunoSEQ multiplex PCR; in TCRdb, only in-frame clones are kept and a portion is missing. The sample lists 130,000 to 150,000 clones, about 10% occurring once. The sample taken for sequencing was naive CD4+ T cells from blood. Receptors originate from a young man in good health.

This CDR3 reads CASSEDGVGANVLTF. The CDR3 DNA follows: TGTGCCAGCAGTGAAGACGGGGTTGGGGCCAACGTCCTGACTTTC. This chain uses TRBV6-1 with TRBJ2-6; a weak D match, TRBD2 (5 bases). This CDR3 spans 15 amino acids. The germline CDR1 and CDR2 sequences are MNHNS and SASEGT. The germline V and J ends were trimmed by 1 base and 3 bases, with 7 bases remaining between them.

This clone was found a few times. The V call is TRBV7-9, the J call TRBJ1-2, with 8 bases aligning to TRBD1. The V and J ends lost 5 bases and 6 bases, in that order; junction bases with no gene match: 5. The CDR3 has 13 amino acids. Per germline, CDR1 SEHNR and CDR2 FQNEAQ (reference sequence). The CDR3, as DNA: TGTGCCAGCAGCCCTGAACAGGGGGATGGCTACACCTTC. It yields the protein CASSPEQGDGYTF.

This clone was seen a few times. V and J are TRBV5-1 and TRBJ2-3, with 12 bases that match TRBD2. V shed 5 bases, J shed 4 bases, and the junction held 8 bases outside the gene matches. Germline values: CDR1 SGHRS, CDR2 YFSETQ. The CDR3 totals 16 residues. The CDR3 DNA reads as TGCGCCAGCAGACCAACTAGCGGGGGGCCCCCAGATACGCAGTATTTT. Protein sequence: CASRPTSGGPPDTQYF.

This clone appeared a few times. This chain links TRBV5-1 with TRBJ1-1; tentatively, D is TRBD1 (5 bases). The length of the CDR3 is 14 residues. Between the trimmed V and J ends, which lost 6 bases and 0 bases, there was a span of 12 bases. The germline V gene encodes CDR1 SGHRS and CDR2 YFSETQ. CDR3 sequence: CASTDPGMNTEAFF. The CDR3 DNA reads TGCGCCAGCACCGACCCAGGGATGAACACTGAAGCTTTCTTT.

With respect to this clone: Additional DNA sequences in this sample encode the identical CDR3. This chain links TRBV9 with TRBJ2-3, with 9 nucleotides matching TRBD2. With V trimmed by 2 bases and J by 4 bases, 5 bases remained unmatched. Germline V CDR1 and CDR2: SGDLS, YYNGEE. The CDR3 has 15 residues. The CDR3 bases are TGTGCCAGCAGCGTGCGCGGGGGGGCGCCAGATACGCAGTATTTT. It translates to CASSVRGGAPDTQYF.

In this sample, this clone turned up a few times. The genes are TRBV15 and TRBJ1-5; unclear D gene. This CDR3 is 15 amino acids long. With 0 bases removed from V and 4 bases from J, the gap between germline ends came to 10 bases. Germline V CDR1 and CDR2: LNHNV, YYDKDF (reference sequence). CDR3 protein: CATSRDGQINQPQHF. The CDR3 region has the DNA TGTGCCACCAGCAGAGATGGGCAGATTAATCAGCCCCAGCATTTT.

This clone was seen at least ten times. The CDR3 spells CASSYLNTIYF. The CDR3 DNA sequence: TGTGCCAGCAGTTACCTGAACACCATATATTTT. The rearrangement links TRBV6-6 to TRBJ1-3, with no clear D. The CDR3 is 11 amino acids. V lost 2 bases and J 7 bases, leaving 3 bases between the germline ends. Germline lookup yields CDR1 MNHNY and CDR2 SVGAGI (reference sequence).

This clone was counted between two and nine times. J is TRBJ1-5 and V is TRBV7-2; 9 nucleotides agree with TRBD1. CDR3 length: 13 amino acids. V was pared by 6 bases and J by 7 bases, with 4 bases of the junction left unmatched. Looked up from germline, CDR1 is SGHTA and CDR2 is FQGNSA. For the CDR3, the DNA is TGTGCCAGCAGTAGACAGGGGGGGCAGCCCCAGCATTTT. Protein: CASSRQGGQPQHF.

This clone was observed a few times. The chain recombines TRBV4-3 with TRBJ1-2; 7 bases are shared with TRBD1. J was trimmed by 4 bases and V by 0 bases; bases with no gene match: 5. Per germline, CDR1 LGHNA and CDR2 YSLEER. The CDR3 extends over 15 amino acids. Written as DNA, the CDR3 is TGCGCCAGCAGCCAAGATTCACAGGGGTCCTATGGCTACACCTTC. Protein product: CASSQDSQGSYGYTF.

This clone was picked up a small number of times. This rearrangement joins TRBV6-6 to TRBJ1-2; 7 bases align to TRBD1. Germline lookup yields CDR1 MNHNY and CDR2 SVGAGI (reference sequence). The CDR3 loop spans 15 amino acids. V lost 7 bases and J lost 4; bases outside the gene matches: 12. For the CDR3, the DNA is TGTGCCAGCACTCTTGGGCAGGGGGTAATCTATGGCTACACCTTC. This gives the protein CASTLGQGVIYGYTF.

A few counts support this clone. J is TRBJ2-7 and V is TRBV7-9; D gene uncertain. CDR3 size: 12 residues. Trimming stripped 6 bases from V and 6 bases from J, with 12 bases between. Per germline, CDR1 SEHNR and CDR2 FQNEAQ (reference sequence). The DNA for the CDR3 is TGTGCCAGCAGTCATACCGGGTTCGAGCAGTACTTC. It codes for CASSHTGFEQYF. Supplemented by reference TRBV7-9 and TRBJ2-7, the full variable domain reads DTGVSQNPRHKITKRGQNVTFRCDPISEHNRLYWYRQTLGQGPEFLTYFQNEAQLEKSRLLSDRFSAERPKGSFSTLEIQRTEQGDSAMYLCASSHTGFEQYFGPGTRLTVT.

The table lists this clone with a few counts. This chain links TRBV6-1 with TRBJ2-5; tentative D call: TRBD2 (5 bases). The CDR3 length is 16 residues. The germline CDR1 and CDR2 sequences are MNHNS and SASEGT. V was trimmed by 0 bases and J by 1 base, leaving 12 bases between them. The CDR3 reads CASSEARPSGQETQYF. The DNA for the CDR3 is TGTGCCAGCAGTGAAGCGCGCCCCAGCGGCCAAGAGACCCAGTACTTC.

In its sample, this clone was seen a few times. The V call is TRBV6-5, the J call TRBJ1-1; TRBD1 aligns across 8 bases. Germline V gene data show CDR1 as MNHEY and CDR2 as SVGAGI. V gave up 0 bases and J gave up 4 bases; unmatched junction bases: 7. CDR3 size: 16 residues. The DNA for the CDR3 is TGTGCCAGCAGTTACTCGGTCAGAGGACAGGGCACTGAAGCTTTCTTT. Amino acids: CASSYSVRGQGTEAFF.

This clone has more than one count but fewer than ten. The chain has TRBV10-1 and TRBJ1-6; D is possibly TRBD1 (6 bases). V lost 6 bases to trimming and J lost 7 bases, with 10 bases between them. Germline-derived CDR1 and CDR2 are WNHNN and SYGVQD (reference sequence). CDR3 size: 13 residues. The CDR3 protein is CASRLDRNSPLHF. The CDR3 DNA reads TGCGCCAGCAGGTTAGACAGGAATTCACCCCTCCACTTT.

The J gene is TRBJ2-5, the V gene TRBV27; 8 bases match TRBD2. Per the germline V gene, CDR1 is MNHEY and CDR2 is SMNVEV (reference sequence). CDR3 length: 15 amino acids. The V gene end was trimmed by 5 bases and the J gene end by 5 bases; junction bases not matched to a gene: 10. The CDR3 nucleotides are TGTGCCAGCAGTCCTCTGGCGGGGGGCGGGGAGACCCAGTACTTC. It codes for CASSPLAGGGETQYF.

This chain links TRBV27 with TRBJ2-5, with 9 bases matching TRBD2. Germline CDR1 and CDR2: MNHEY and SMNVEV (reference sequence). The CDR3 consists of 15 residues. The J segment lost 4 bases and the V segment lost 6 bases, leaving 9 bases of the junction unmatched. The CDR3 sequence is CASRARLAEGETQYF. The CDR3, as DNA: TGTGCCAGCAGGGCCCGACTAGCGGAGGGAGAGACCCAGTACTTC.

This clone was counted only a few times. The chain recombines TRBV9 with TRBJ2-1, with a weak D call TRBD1 (6 bases). Germline CDR1 is SGDLS and CDR2 is YYNGEE. Trimming took 4 bases from V and 8 from J, leaving 16 bases between them. The length of the CDR3 is 14 residues. The CDR3 is CASSSIKGVYEQFF. CDR3 coding DNA: TGTGCCAGCAGCTCCATTAAGGGGGTCTATGAGCAGTTCTTC.

This chain connects TRBV11-2 to TRBJ2-3; the D gene is possibly TRBD2 (6 bases). V lost 4 bases and J 5 bases, leaving 19 bases between the germline ends. The germline V gene has CDR1 SGHAT and CDR2 FQNNGV. CDR3 length: 16 residues. The CDR3 sequence is CASSSEGTAWGDTQYF. CDR3 nucleotides: TGTGCCAGCAGCTCAGAGGGGACTGCCTGGGGAGATACGCAGTATTTT.

This clone turned up a few times. The V gene is TRBV19, the J gene TRBJ2-7; TRBD2 matches 12 bases. The CDR3 extends over 16 amino acids. The J segment lost 4 bases and the V segment lost 5 bases, leaving 9 bases of the junction unmatched. Germline assignment: CDR1 LNHDA and CDR2 SQIVND (reference sequence). CDR3 loop: CASSVWTSGESYEQYF. The CDR3 coding sequence is TGTGCCAGTAGTGTTTGGACTAGCGGGGAAAGTTACGAGCAGTACTTC.

Note on this clone: Other nucleotide sequences in the sample specify the same CDR3. The rearrangement uses TRBV28 and TRBJ1-2; weak D call: TRBD1 (5 bases). Germline V gives CDR1 MDHEN, CDR2 SYDVKM. The V and J ends lost 6 bases and 5 bases respectively, with 10 bases between them. This CDR3 spans 12 amino acids. Written as DNA, the CDR3 is TGTGCCAGCAGCTTACAGGCTTATGGCTACACCTTC. It encodes CASSLQAYGYTF.

This clone appeared a few times. The rearrangement links TRBV2 to TRBJ1-6; unclear D gene. Germline V gene data show CDR1 as SNHLY and CDR2 as FYNNEI. CDR3 length: 14 amino acids. V lost 6 bases to trimming and J lost 6 bases, with 12 bases between them. The CDR3: CASRQETINSPLHF. For the CDR3, the DNA is TGTGCCAGCAGGCAGGAGACTATTAATTCACCCCTCCACTTT.

This clone was picked up a small number of times. The CDR3 DNA sequence: TGTGCCAGCAGCTTAGCCGGGACAGCTGAAAAACTGTTTTTT. Encoded protein: CASSLAGTAEKLFF. The J gene is TRBJ1-4, the V gene TRBV7-9; the match to TRBD1 covers 7 bases. With V trimmed by 0 bases and J by 7 bases, 2 bases remained unmatched. This CDR3 has 14 residues. CDR1 and CDR2 from the germline V gene are SEHNR and FQNEAQ (reference sequence).

This clone was counted only a few times. The rearrangement joins TRBV18 to TRBJ1-2; unclear D gene. CDR3 length: 13 residues. V gave up 2 bases and J gave up 5 bases, with 9 bases separating them. Germline V gene lookup returns CDR1 KGHSH and CDR2 LQKENI. Written as DNA, the CDR3 is TGTGCCAGCTCACCATCTGAGGATTATGGCTACACCTTC. The encoded protein is CASSPSEDYGYTF. The complete variable domain, with remaining parts taken from reference TRBV18 and TRBJ1-2, reads NAGVMQNPRHLVRRRGQEARLRCSPMKGHSHVYWYRQLPEEGLKFMVYLQKENIIDESGMPKERFSAEFPKEGPSILRIQQVVRGDSAAYFCASSPSEDYGYTFGSGTRLTVV.

The chain employs TRBV5-6 and TRBJ1-5, with 7 bases lining up with TRBD1. CDR1 SGHDT and CDR2 YYEEEE come from the germline V gene. V gave up 4 bases and J gave up 6 bases; unmatched junction bases: 10. The CDR3 is 15 residues long. This CDR3 is CASSRDRALSQPQHF. Here the CDR3 DNA reads TGTGCCAGCAGCAGAGACAGGGCCTTGAGTCAGCCCCAGCATTTT.

This clone has only a few counts. V and J are TRBV5-1 and TRBJ2-2; 7 bases match TRBD1. Germline CDR1 is SGHRS and CDR2 is YFSETQ. The CDR3 length is 13 residues. Trimming took 4 bases from V and 5 from J; bases not matched to a gene: 2. The CDR3 spells CASSPQGTGELFF. The CDR3 DNA reads as TGCGCCAGCAGCCCACAGGGGACCGGGGAGCTGTTTTTT.

This clone was observed a few times. The CDR3 region has the DNA TGCGCCAGCAGCTTGGATAGCGGGGGGGCCTATGAGCAGTTCTTC. This sequence encodes CASSLDSGGAYEQFF. V is TRBV5-1 and J is TRBJ2-1, with 11 nucleotides matching TRBD2. Germline assignment: CDR1 SGHRS and CDR2 YFSETQ. Unmatched junction bases numbered 4, after V lost 0 bases and J lost 8 bases. The CDR3 runs to 15 residues.

This clone was counted at least ten times. J is TRBJ2-7 and V is TRBV30; no definite D call. The ends were cut back, 2 bases at V and 3 bases at J, with 5 bases in the middle. The CDR3 is made up of 11 amino acids. Germline loops: CDR1 GTSNPN, CDR2 SVGIG (reference sequence). DNA of the CDR3: TGTGCCTGGAGTTACGGCTACGAGCAGTACTTC. It is translated as CAWSYGYEQYF.

The chain uses TRBV7-2 and TRBJ1-2, with 7 nucleotides matching TRBD1. CDR3 length equals 15 residues. CDR1 is SGHTA and CDR2 is FQGNSA in the germline V gene. V shed 5 bases and J 2 bases; nucleotides not matched to a gene: 8. Here the CDR3 reads CASSIPGQTNYGYTF. Written as DNA, the CDR3 is TGTGCCAGCAGCATACCGGGACAGACAAACTATGGCTACACCTTC.

This clone was recorded a few times. This same CDR3 is encoded by further DNA sequences in the sample. The chain joins TRBV18 to TRBJ1-2; D is perhaps TRBD1 (6 bases). CDR3 size: 13 residues. The V gene lost 3 bases and the J gene lost 2 bases, with 7 bases spanning the gap. CDR1 is KGHSH, CDR2 LQKENI, per germline. The CDR3 loop reads CASSPDRNYGYTF. The CDR3 nucleotides are TGTGCCAGCTCACCGGACAGAAACTATGGCTACACCTTC.